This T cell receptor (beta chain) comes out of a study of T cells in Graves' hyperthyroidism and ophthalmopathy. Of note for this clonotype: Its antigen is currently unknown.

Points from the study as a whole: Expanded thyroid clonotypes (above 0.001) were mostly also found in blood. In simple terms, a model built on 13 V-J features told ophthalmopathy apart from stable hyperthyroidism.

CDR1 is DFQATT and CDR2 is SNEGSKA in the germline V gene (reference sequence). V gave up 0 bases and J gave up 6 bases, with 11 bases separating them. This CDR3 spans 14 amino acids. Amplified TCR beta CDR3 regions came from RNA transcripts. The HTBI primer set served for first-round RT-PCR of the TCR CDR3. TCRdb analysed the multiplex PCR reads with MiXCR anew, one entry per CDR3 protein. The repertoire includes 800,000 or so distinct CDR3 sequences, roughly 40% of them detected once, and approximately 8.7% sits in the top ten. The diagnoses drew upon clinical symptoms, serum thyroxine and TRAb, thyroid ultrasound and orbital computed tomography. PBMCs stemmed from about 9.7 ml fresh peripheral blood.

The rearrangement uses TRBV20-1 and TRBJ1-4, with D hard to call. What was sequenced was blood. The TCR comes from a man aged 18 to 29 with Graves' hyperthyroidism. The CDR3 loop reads CSARDAGGDEKLFF. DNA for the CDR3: TGCAGTGCTAGAGATGCCGGTGGTGATGAAAAACTGTTTTTT.